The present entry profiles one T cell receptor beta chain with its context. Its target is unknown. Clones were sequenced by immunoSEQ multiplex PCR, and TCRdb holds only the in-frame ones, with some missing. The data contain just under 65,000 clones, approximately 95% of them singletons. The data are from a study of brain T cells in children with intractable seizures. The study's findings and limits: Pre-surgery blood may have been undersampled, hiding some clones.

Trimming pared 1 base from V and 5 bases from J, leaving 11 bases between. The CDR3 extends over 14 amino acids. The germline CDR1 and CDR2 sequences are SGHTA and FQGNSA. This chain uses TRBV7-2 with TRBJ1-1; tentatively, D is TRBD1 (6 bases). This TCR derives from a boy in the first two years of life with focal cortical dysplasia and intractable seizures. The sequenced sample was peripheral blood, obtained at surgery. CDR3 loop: CASSLGGGRTEAFF. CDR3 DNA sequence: TGTGCCAGCAGCTTAGGGGGGGGGCGAACTGAAGCTTTCTTT.